Listed below are T cell receptor beta chains from one sample, sequenced in a study of Graves' ophthalmopathy and Graves' hyperthyroidism. TCRdb re-analysed the multiplex PCR reads in MiXCR, keeping a single row per CDR3 protein. Of about 380,000 distinct CDR3 sequences listed, 15% to 19% are singletons. What was sequenced was peripheral blood. Receptors originate from a woman younger than 35 with stable Graves' hyperthyroidism. Each CDR3 is given with its conserved first and last residue. The D gene is left open where the match is weak. Part of the rows lack a size; the others show once, few, many or a class for expanded clones.

TRBD1,TRBV5-1,many,TRBJ2-7,CASSLGLRQGAYEQYF,TGCGCCAGCAGCTTGGGGCTGAGACAGGGCGCCTACGAGCAGTACTTC
-,TRBV7-2,many,TRBJ2-7,CASSLAGGHEQYF,TGTGCCAGCAGCTTAGCGGGGGGCCACGAGCAGTACTTC
-,TRBV7-3,many,TRBJ2-5,CASSLNPSKETQYF,TGTGCCAGCAGCTTAAATCCCTCCAAAGAGACCCAGTACTTC
-,TRBV29-1,many,TRBJ1-2,CSVEGVGPRGGPYGYTF,TGCAGCGTTGAAGGAGTGGGCCCTCGGGGAGGACCCTATGGCTACACCTTC
TRBD2,TRBV5-1,few,TRBJ2-5,CASSFRGGTETQYF,TGCGCCAGCAGCTTTCGCGGGGGAACGGAGACCCAGTACTTC
TRBD1,TRBV12-3/TRBV12-4,many,TRBJ2-5,CASSSGQGETQYF,TGTGCCAGCAGTTCGGGACAGGGAGAGACCCAGTACTTC
-,TRBV6-2/TRBV6-3,many,TRBJ1-1,CASRRYRVNTEAFF,TGTGCCAGCCGCCGGTACAGGGTCAACACTGAAGCTTTCTTT
-,TRBV6-1,many,TRBJ1-5,CASSEHSSDQPQHF,TGTGCCAGCAGTGAACACAGCTCCGATCAGCCCCAGCATTTT
-,TRBV27,many,TRBJ1-6,CASSSRGSPLHF,TGTGCCAGCAGTTCTCGCGGTTCACCCCTCCACTTT
-,TRBV9,few,TRBJ1-2,CASSSGTSRGYTF,TGTGCCAGCAGCTCAGGGACATCCCGTGGCTACACCTTC
TRBD2,TRBV20-1,-,TRBJ2-5,CSAEAGGDGETQYF,TGCAGTGCCGAGGCGGGGGGGGATGGGGAGACCCAGTACTTC
-,TRBV5-5,many,TRBJ1-1,CASSLNGLVEAFF,TGTGCCAGCAGCTTGAACGGGCTGGTTGAAGCTTTCTTT
-,TRBV4-1,many,TRBJ1-1,CASSPARGVTEAFF,TGCGCCAGCAGCCCAGCGCGGGGCGTCACTGAAGCTTTCTTT
-,TRBV27,many,TRBJ2-7,CASSFGAQKGEQYF,TGTGCCAGCAGTTTTGGGGCACAAAAGGGCGAGCAGTACTTC